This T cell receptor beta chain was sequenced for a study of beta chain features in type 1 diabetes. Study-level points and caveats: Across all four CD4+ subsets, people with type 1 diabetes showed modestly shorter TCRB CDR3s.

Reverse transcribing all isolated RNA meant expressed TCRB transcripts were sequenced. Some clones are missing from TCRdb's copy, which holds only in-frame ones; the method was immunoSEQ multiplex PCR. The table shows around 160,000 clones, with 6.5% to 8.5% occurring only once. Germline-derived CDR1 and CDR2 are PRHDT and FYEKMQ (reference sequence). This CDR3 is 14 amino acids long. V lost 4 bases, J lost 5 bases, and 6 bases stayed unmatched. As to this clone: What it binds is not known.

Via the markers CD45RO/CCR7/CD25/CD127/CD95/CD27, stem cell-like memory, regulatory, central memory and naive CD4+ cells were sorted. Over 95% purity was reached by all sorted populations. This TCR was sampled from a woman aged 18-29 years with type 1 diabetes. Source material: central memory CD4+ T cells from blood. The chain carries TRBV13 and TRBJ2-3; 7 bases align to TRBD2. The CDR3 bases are TGTGCCAGCAGCTCCACTGCGGGGGAAGATACGCAGTATTTT. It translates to CASSSTAGEDTQYF.